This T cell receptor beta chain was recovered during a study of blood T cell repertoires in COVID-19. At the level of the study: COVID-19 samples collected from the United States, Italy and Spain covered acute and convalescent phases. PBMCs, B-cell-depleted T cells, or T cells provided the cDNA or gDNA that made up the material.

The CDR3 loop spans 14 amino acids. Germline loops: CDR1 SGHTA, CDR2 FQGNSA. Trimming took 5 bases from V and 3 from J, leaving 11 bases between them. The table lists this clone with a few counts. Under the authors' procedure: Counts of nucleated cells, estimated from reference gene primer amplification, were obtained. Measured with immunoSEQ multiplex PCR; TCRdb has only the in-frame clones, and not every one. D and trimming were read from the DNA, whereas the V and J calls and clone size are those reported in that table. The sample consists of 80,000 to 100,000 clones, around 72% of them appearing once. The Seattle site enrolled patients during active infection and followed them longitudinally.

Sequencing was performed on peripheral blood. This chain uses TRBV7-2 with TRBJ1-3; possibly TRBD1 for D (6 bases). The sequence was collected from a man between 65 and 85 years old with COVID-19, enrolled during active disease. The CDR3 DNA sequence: TGTGCCAGCAGCCGCGGGGGCGGTGGAAACACCATATATTTT. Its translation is CASSRGGGGNTIYF.